This TCR beta chain was obtained from a study of blood T cell repertoires in COVID-19. Whole-study context: Sites in the United States, Italy and Spain provided acute and convalescent COVID-19 samples. Sample material is recorded as cDNA or gDNA derived from T cells, B-cell-depleted T cells, or PBMCs.

Here immunoSEQ multiplex PCR was the method, and the copy in TCRdb shows in-frame clones only, minus some. The table has 430,000 or so clones, nearly 90% seen once; the top ten hold 1.4%. Losses at the gene ends were 6 bases for V and 4 bases for J; bases not matched to a gene: 9. Germline CDR1 is ENHRY and CDR2 is SYGVKD. The CDR3 length is 17 residues. Participant-reported clinical history was the basis for cohort assignment. A case of COVID-19 had been met by exposed participants within 2 weeks before study entry. The V gene is TRBV10-3, the J gene TRBJ2-3; 14 bases line up with TRBD2. Material for sequencing was PBMCs or T cells enriched from blood (not recorded which). The sequence came from a woman under 30 who had been exposed to COVID-19. DNA of the CDR3: TGTGCCATCAGCGAGCCGACTAGCGGGGGGGTTGCAGATACGCAGTATTTT. The encoded protein is CAISEPTSGGVADTQYF.